The clone carrying this T cell receptor (beta chain) appeared a few times. Its antigen is unknown. The sample is drawn from a study of beta chain features in type 1 diabetes. Regarding the study as a whole: Researchers report that Type 1 diabetes patients had moderately but significantly shorter TCRB CDR3s across all four CD4+ subsets. These data did not resolve whether HLA type affects TCRB rearrangement. For patients, the naive, central memory and Treg TCRB repertoires appeared more alike than for healthy donors.

V dropped 6 bases and J dropped 5; count of bases not matched to a gene: 8. The CDR3 loop spans 15 amino acids. CDR1 and CDR2 from the germline V gene are ENHRY and SYGVKD. Isolated RNA was reverse transcribed in full, so expressed TCRB transcripts were sequenced. Repertoires were generated with immunoSEQ multiplex PCR, while TCRdb's copy carries only in-frame clones and drops some. Seen here are under 300,000 clones, 25% to 30% observed once, and the top ten hold roughly 4.1%. The clonotype was recovered from a man aged 25 to 40 in good health. The chain has TRBV10-3 and TRBJ1-4; 8 bases line up with TRBD1. Sequencing was performed on central memory CD4+ T cells from blood. As DNA, the CDR3 is TGTGCCATCAGAAGAGTGGCAGGGGGCAATGAAAAACTGTTTTTT. Amino acid sequence: CAIRRVAGGNEKLFF.